The 18 T cell receptor beta chains below come from one sample, sequenced in a study of T cells expressing NK-cell markers. TCRdb re-called the 5' RACE reads, yielding one record per CDR3 amino acid sequence without DNA. The sample has 450,000 to 600,000 distinct CDR3 sequences. What was sequenced was blood T cells: a sorted CD56 or NKG2C T cell subset, CD4+ or CD8+ T cells, or bulk PBMC T cells (not recorded which). The receptors shown here come from a man in his late teens or twenties in good health.

J is TRBJ2-1 and V is TRBV14; TCRdb selects TRBD2, and the lack of DNA leaves this call unchecked. The length of the CDR3 is 15 residues. From germline, CDR1 is SGHDN and CDR2 FVKESK. The CDR3 protein is CASSQGRVFHNEQFF.

The chain couples TRBV20-1 to TRBJ2-4; TCRdb indicates TRBD1, and absent DNA this call remains unverified. Germline V gives CDR1 DFQATT, CDR2 SNEGSKA (reference sequence). This CDR3 region has 19 residues. The CDR3 spells CSARPRTGGMGLAKNIQYF.

The gene calls are TRBV5-6 and TRBJ2-1; lacking DNA, the TRBD2 call made by TCRdb goes unchecked. Germline V gene sequence: CDR1 SGHDT, CDR2 YYEEEE. This CDR3 contains 18 residues. CDR3 amino acids: CASSLGGTSGRPYNEQFF.

The gene calls are TRBV20-1 and TRBJ1-3; TCRdb picks TRBD1, but there is no DNA to check that call. CDR1 and CDR2 from the germline V gene are DFQATT and SNEGSKA (reference sequence). This CDR3 comprises 15 residues. CDR3 amino acids: CSASRGTISGNTIYF.

The chain recombines TRBV5-1 with TRBJ2-3; TCRdb's D gene call, TRBD1, goes unchecked for lack of DNA. This CDR3 contains 15 residues. CDR1 is SGHRS, CDR2 YFSETQ, per germline. CDR3 in amino acids: CASSLVFRGKDTQYF.

CDR3 residues: CASSVDETNEQFF. The rearrangement links TRBV5-1 to TRBJ2-1. The CDR3 consists of 13 residues. In germline, CDR1 is SGHRS, CDR2 YFSETQ.

V is TRBV4-3 and J is TRBJ1-1. Germline CDR1 and CDR2: LGHNA and YSLEER. The length of the CDR3 is 15 residues. This CDR3 is CASSQSRVPQAEAFF.

V is TRBV11-2 and J is TRBJ2-5; TCRdb reports TRBD2, a call that lacks DNA to check it against. CDR3 length equals 15 residues. CDR1 and CDR2 (germline): SGHAT, FQNNGV. The CDR3 protein is CDLTSGRALGETQYF.

The rearrangement joins TRBV29-1 to TRBJ2-1; TCRdb's D gene call, TRBD1, goes unchecked for lack of DNA. The CDR3 sequence is 11 residues long. CDR1 and CDR2 (germline): SQVTM, ANQGSEA. The CDR3 spells CSGDSPNEQFF.

The J gene is TRBJ2-3, the V gene TRBV11-2; without DNA, the TCRdb call of TRBD1 cannot be checked. Germline V CDR1 and CDR2: SGHAT, FQNNGV. CDR3 length: 17 amino acids. This chain's CDR3 is CASAPGVFRAPRHTQYF.

The J gene is TRBJ2-3, the V gene TRBV11-2; TCRdb reports TRBD1, a call that lacks DNA to check it against. Per germline, CDR1 SGHAT and CDR2 FQNNGV. The CDR3 runs to 17 residues. The CDR3 sequence: CASRRNAGTPDPDTQYF.

The chain couples TRBV20-1 to TRBJ1-5; TCRdb's D gene call, TRBD1, goes unchecked for lack of DNA. In germline, CDR1 is DFQATT, CDR2 SNEGSKA (reference sequence). There are 14 residues in the CDR3. The chain's CDR3 is CSARWDGSNQPQHF.

V is TRBV20-1 and J is TRBJ2-7; the TRBD1 assignment by TCRdb is unverifiable without DNA. Germline CDR1 and CDR2: DFQATT and SNEGSKA (reference sequence). CDR3 length: 17 residues. CDR3 residues: CSALDTRGALLTYEQYF.

This chain links TRBV28 with TRBJ2-1; TCRdb outputs TRBD1, but without DNA this stays unchecked. The CDR3 covers 16 residues. Germline V gives CDR1 MDHEN, CDR2 SYDVKM. The CDR3 here is CASSHRRQWVFDEQFF.

The gene calls are TRBV21-1 and TRBJ2-5. TRBV21-1 constitutes a pseudogene. The CDR3 runs to 14 residues. CDR3 loop: CASSKAASQETQYF.

The chain couples TRBV24-1 to TRBJ2-1. Germline V gives CDR1 KGHDR, CDR2 SFDVKD. The CDR3 extends over 12 amino acids. The CDR3 loop is CATGLNLNEQFF.

This sequence joins TRBV29-1 and TRBJ1-1; TCRdb returns TRBD1, unconfirmable since there is no DNA. The germline V gene encodes CDR1 SQVTM and CDR2 ANQGSEA. The CDR3 loop spans 12 amino acids. This CDR3 is CSARTGITEAFF.

V gene TRBV5-1 combines with J gene TRBJ2-2; TCRdb designates TRBD1, a call that cannot be tested without DNA. From germline, CDR1 is SGHRS and CDR2 YFSETQ. CDR3 length equals 17 residues. The chain's CDR3 is CASRIQGNIANTGELFF.